These T cell receptor beta chains were read from a single sample in a study of cytomegalovirus exposure and HLA in healthy donors. Assay used: immunoSEQ multiplex PCR; TCRdb lists only in-frame clones, some missing. Seen here are 150,000 to 200,000 clones, over 80% observed once, and the top ten hold around 1.4%. The material sequenced was PBMCs. These receptors all stem from a woman younger than 35 in good health and CMV-seronegative. Both conserved end residues are part of each CDR3. The order of the fields is D gene, J gene, V gene, clone size, CDR3 protein, CDR3 DNA. D genes are given only for firm matches. Clone size is stated in some rows and not others, as once, few, many or a class when expanded.

>NA|TRBJ2-7|TRBV28|once
CASSPVRGLYEQYF
TGTGCCAGCAGCCCGGTTCGGGGTCTCTACGAGCAGTACTTC
>NA|TRBJ2-7|TRBV7-9|NA
CSSSLRSGQGGKGQQYF
TGTTCCAGCAGCTTAAGGTCCGGGCAGGGGGGTAAGGGCCAGCAGTACTTC
>NA|TRBJ1-5|TRBV2|NA
CASRSEVNQPQHF
TGTGCCAGCAGGTCTGAGGTCAATCAGCCCCAGCATTTT
>NA|TRBJ2-1|TRBV7-9|few
CASSLGPGGFISDEQFF
TGTGCCAGCAGCTTAGGCCCGGGGGGCTTTATTTCCGATGAGCAGTTCTTC
>NA|TRBJ1-1|TRBV20-1|NA
CSAPDTEAFF
TGCAGTGCCCCGGACACTGAAGCTTTCTTT
>TRBD1|TRBJ1-2|TRBV18|NA
CASSPRTGEGYTF
TGTGCCAGCTCACCCCGGACAGGCGAAGGCTACACCTTC
>TRBD2|TRBJ2-3|TRBV5-1|NA
CASRPHSGEGTDTQYF
TGCGCCAGCAGACCCCACAGCGGGGAAGGTACAGATACGCAGTATTTT
>TRBD1|TRBJ2-4|TRBV7-3|NA
CASSPGTGGGHIQYF
TGTGCCAGCAGCCCCGGGACAGGGGGCGGCCACATTCAGTACTTC
>NA|TRBJ1-6|TRBV28|few
CASRSPTGSNSPLHF
TGTGCCAGCAGGTCTCCGACAGGCTCAAATTCACCCCTCCACTTT
>TRBD2|TRBJ2-3|TRBV9|NA
CASSVASGGLRRPTDTQYF
TGTGCCAGCAGCGTAGCATCGGGGGGGCTTCGAAGACCCACAGATACGCAGTATTTT
>TRBD1|TRBJ1-2|TRBV6-6|NA
CASSRRGDSYGYTF
TGTGCCAGCAGCCGACGAGGGGACAGCTATGGCTACACCTTC
>TRBD2|TRBJ2-7|TRBV10-1|NA
CASSPGLGSYEQYF
TGCGCCAGCAGCCCGGGACTAGGATCCTACGAGCAGTACTTC
>TRBD1|TRBJ1-2|TRBV5-1|NA
CASSADRGEYGYTF
TGCGCCAGCAGCGCCGACAGGGGAGAATATGGCTACACCTTC
>NA|TRBJ1-2|TRBV5-6|NA
CASSQTVTNYGYTF
TGTGCCAGCAGCCAGACAGTGACTAACTATGGCTACACCTTC
>NA|TRBJ1-5|TRBV19|NA
CASSMARGSNQPQHF
TGTGCCAGTAGTATGGCAAGGGGTAGCAATCAGCCCCAGCATTTT
>NA|TRBJ1-5|TRBV2|NA
CASSDPRGSNQPQHF
TGTGCCAGCAGTGATCCCAGGGGAAGCAATCAGCCCCAGCATTTT
>TRBD1|TRBJ2-6|TRBV5-1|NA
CASSPQDRLAGANVLTF
TGCGCCAGCAGCCCACAGGACAGGCTGGCTGGGGCCAACGTCCTGACTTTC
>NA|TRBJ1-6|TRBV15|NA
CATSRDFGNSPLHF
TGTGCCACCAGCAGAGATTTCGGGAATTCACCCCTCCACTTT
>NA|TRBJ1-3|TRBV7-9|NA
CAIRRVETGNTIYF
TGTGCCATCCGGAGGGTCGAGACTGGAAACACCATATATTTT
>TRBD1|TRBJ1-6|TRBV27|once
CASSSQGGIDSPLHF
TGTGCCAGCAGTTCCCAAGGGGGCATCGATTCACCCCTCCACTTT
>NA|TRBJ1-2|TRBV29-1|NA
CSVDGYGYTF
TGCAGCGTTGACGGCTATGGCTACACCTTC
>NA|TRBJ2-4|TRBV9|NA
CASSVGERDIQYF
TGTGCCAGCAGCGTTGGGGAGCGGGACATTCAGTACTTC
>TRBD1|TRBJ1-1|TRBV9|NA
CASSFGTGITEAFF
TGTGCCAGCAGCTTCGGGACAGGGATCACTGAAGCTTTCTTT
>NA|TRBJ2-6|TRBV21-1|NA
CASSKVGKRGGSGANVLTF
TGTGCCAGCAGCAAGGTGGGGAAGCGGGGGGGTAGTGGGGCCAACGTCCTGACTTTC
>NA|TRBJ2-7|TRBV5-1|few
CASSLGASIYEQYF
TGCGCCAGCAGCTTGGGAGCTAGTATCTACGAGCAGTACTTC
>TRBD1|TRBJ1-2|TRBV19|NA
CARSCGTGAFYGYTF
TGTGCCAGATCCTGCGGGACAGGGGCCTTCTATGGCTACACCTTC
>NA|TRBJ2-5|TRBV6-1|NA
CASVEGSVEQYF
TGTGCCAGCGTGGAGGGGTCTGTGGAGCAGTACTTC
>NA|TRBJ1-1|TRBV27|NA
CVSSGPGGIAEAFF
TGTGTCAGCAGTGGCCCGGGGGGGATCGCTGAAGCTTTCTTT
>NA|TRBJ1-1|TRBV6-5|NA
CASSYQTGNTEAFF
TGTGCCAGCAGCTATCAGACAGGGAACACTGAAGCTTTCTTT
>TRBD1|TRBJ2-2|TRBV6-6|few
CASSYARTGTGELFF
TGTGCCAGCAGTTACGCTCGGACAGGCACCGGGGAGCTGTTTTTT
>NA|TRBJ1-3|TRBV5-6|NA
CASSLIQRGANTIYF
TGTGCCAGCAGCTTGATTCAGCGTGGGGCCAACACCATATATTTT
>TRBD1|TRBJ1-4|TRBV29-1|NA
CSVAGGIGVSEKLFF
TGCAGCGTCGCAGGGGGCATAGGGGTTAGTGAAAAACTGTTTTTT
>NA|TRBJ2-2|TRBV14|NA
CASSQVERGTGELFF
TGTGCCAGCAGCCAAGTCGAACGAGGCACCGGGGAGCTGTTTTTT
>NA|TRBJ2-7|TRBV6-1|NA
CARTRGGDEQYF
TGTGCCAGAACGAGGGGGGGCGACGAGCAGTACTTC
>NA|TRBJ1-1|TRBV7-2|NA
CASSLVGGGTEAFF
TGTGCCAGCAGCTTAGTCGGCGGTGGGACTGAAGCTTTCTTT
>TRBD1|TRBJ2-7|TRBV9|NA
CASSVEGQGSYEQYF
TGTGCCAGCAGCGTAGAGGGACAGGGTTCCTACGAGCAGTACTTC
>TRBD2|TRBJ2-1|TRBV7-6|NA
CASSWPIGIAGGRGRNEQFF
TGTGCCAGCAGCTGGCCGATTGGGATAGCGGGGGGGCGTGGGCGCAATGAGCAGTTCTTC
>TRBD1|TRBJ2-3|TRBV30|NA
CAWNRDRGTDTQYF
TGTGCCTGGAATCGGGACAGGGGAACAGATACGCAGTATTTT
>NA|TRBJ1-5|TRBV4-1|NA
CASSHSTAQGQPQHF
TGCGCCAGCAGCCACTCTACCGCCCAGGGGCAGCCCCAGCATTTT
>TRBD1|TRBJ1-5|TRBV30|NA
CAWTYRGLGNQPQHF
TGTGCCTGGACTTACAGGGGGCTTGGCAATCAGCCCCAGCATTTT
>TRBD2|TRBJ2-7|TRBV29-1|NA
CSVGASGRALEQYF
TGCAGCGTTGGAGCTAGCGGGCGAGCGTTGGAGCAGTACTTC
>NA|TRBJ1-1|TRBV7-9|NA
CASTGSAPEAFF
TGTGCCTCTACAGGGAGCGCCCCTGAAGCTTTCTTT
>TRBD1|TRBJ2-7|TRBV11-3|NA
CASSPGQTFSYEQYF
TGTGCCAGCAGCCCGGGACAGACATTCTCCTACGAGCAGTACTTC
>TRBD1|TRBJ1-2|TRBV27|NA
CASSLRQGGGYTF
TGTGCCAGCAGTCTTAGACAGGGTGGTGGCTACACCTTC
>TRBD1|TRBJ1-5|TRBV5-4|once
CASSNRDSNQPQHF
TGTGCCAGCAGCAACCGGGACAGTAATCAGCCCCAGCATTTT
>TRBD2|TRBJ2-5|TRBV7-9|few
CASSPMYRLAGGVETQYF
TGTGCCAGCAGCCCCATGTATAGACTAGCGGGGGGCGTAGAGACCCAGTACTTC
>TRBD1|TRBJ1-1|TRBV29-1|once
CSVSDRGYTEAFF
TGCAGCGTCTCCGACAGGGGATACACTGAAGCTTTCTTT
>TRBD1|TRBJ1-4|TRBV18|NA
CATRRGTGGREKLFF
TGTGCCACTCGACGCGGGACAGGTGGACGAGAAAAACTGTTTTTT
>TRBD2|TRBJ2-2|TRBV2|NA
CASRRGGAGTGELFF
TGTGCCAGCAGGAGGGGAGGGGCGGGCACCGGGGAGCTGTTTTTT
>TRBD2|TRBJ2-1|TRBV2|few
CATMLGEGLDRFF
TGTGCCACCATGTTGGGGGAGGGATTGGATCGGTTCTTC
>NA|TRBJ2-3|TRBV4-1|NA
CASSHDITDTQYF
TGCGCCAGCAGCCACGACATCACAGATACGCAGTATTTT
>TRBD2|TRBJ2-1|TRBV30|NA
CAWSPPEGSGGAQFF
TGTGCCTGGAGTCCCCCCGAGGGTAGCGGGGGGGCGCAGTTCTTC
>NA|TRBJ1-4|TRBV9|few
CASSSTTSSGKLFF
TGTGCCAGCAGCTCGACCACTTCATCAGGGAAACTGTTTTTT
>TRBD1|TRBJ1-4|TRBV6-5|NA
CASSSPGQANEKLFF
TGTGCCAGCAGTTCCCCGGGACAGGCTAATGAAAAACTGTTTTTT
>TRBD1|TRBJ1-1|TRBV19|NA
CATETGGGTTEAFF
TGTGCCACCGAGACAGGGGGTGGCACCACTGAAGCTTTCTTT
>NA|TRBJ2-5|TRBV27|NA
CASSPRQQETQYF
TGTGCCAGCAGTCCTCGACAGCAAGAGACCCAGTACTTC
>TRBD2|TRBJ2-1|TRBV4-1|once
CASSQGRGTSRRNEQFF
TGCGCCAGCAGCCAAGGGCGGGGGACTAGCCGGCGCAATGAGCAGTTCTTC
>TRBD1|TRBJ2-7|TRBV18|NA
CASSPTGARNEQYF
TGTGCCAGCTCCCCCACAGGGGCACGAAACGAGCAGTACTTC
>TRBD1|TRBJ1-4|TRBV7-6|NA
CASSLVWVGRGREKLFF
TGTGCCAGCAGCTTAGTGTGGGTTGGCAGGGGGCGTGAAAAACTGTTTTTT